This T cell receptor beta chain came from a study of blood T cell repertoires in COVID-19. Background on the study: Sites in the United States, Italy and Spain provided acute and convalescent COVID-19 samples.

The CDR3 extends over 13 amino acids. Germline CDR1 MNHEY, CDR2 SMNVEV (reference sequence). V gave up 5 bases and J gave up 11 bases, with 16 bases separating them. Sequencing used immunoSEQ multiplex PCR; TCRdb keeps in-frame clones, though not all of them. The data show over 120,000 clones, over 70% seen once. The receptor was isolated from an older woman with acute or convalescent COVID-19. V and J are TRBV27 and TRBJ1-3; maybe TRBD1 (5 bases). Sample: peripheral blood. This CDR3 is CASSPTGTSSIYF. Here the CDR3 DNA reads TGTGCCAGCAGTCCTACGGGGACTTCTTCCATATATTTT.